The next 22 T cell receptor beta chains were all read from a single sample in a study of shared clonotypes between healthy human individuals. Assay: immunoSEQ multiplex PCR; the TCRdb copy retains only in-frame clones and omits some. The sample contains more than 2 million clones, 85% to 95% of which appear only once. Specimen: naive CD4+ T cells sorted from blood. Indicated subset: CD45RA+ positively selected. The receptors originated from a man younger than 35 in good health.

The gene calls are TRBV5-1 and TRBJ1-3; TRBD1 is a possible D gene (5 bases). Germline CDR1 SGHRS, CDR2 YFSETQ. The CDR3 has 18 residues. V lost 4 bases to trimming and J lost 0 bases, with 20 bases between them. The CDR3 region is CASSPTVVGTSSGNTIYF. The DNA of the CDR3 is TGCGCCAGCAGCCCCACGGTGGTAGGGACGAGCTCTGGAAACACCATATATTTT.

The J gene is TRBJ2-1, the V gene TRBV7-8; D perhaps matches TRBD2 (5 bases). Trimming pared 5 bases from V and 9 bases from J, leaving 8 bases between. This CDR3 is 11 amino acids long. The V gene's germline CDR1 is SGHVS and CDR2 FQNEAQ. CDR3 in DNA: TGTGCCAGCAGCATAGAGGGTGAGCAGTTCTTC. Amino acids: CASSIEGEQFF.

The chain recombines TRBV5-7 with TRBJ1-4, with 10 bases aligning to TRBD1. TRBV5-7 is marked as an open reading frame, function uncertain. The CDR3 runs to 15 residues. V shed 2 bases, J shed 6 bases, and the junction held 4 bases outside the gene matches. The CDR3 region is CASSLMGQGYEKLFF. Here the CDR3 DNA reads TGTGCCAGCAGCTTAATGGGACAGGGGTATGAAAAACTGTTTTTT.

The V and J genes are TRBV29-1 and TRBJ2-2; D unclear. Germline V gene sequence: CDR1 SQVTM, CDR2 ANQGSEA. The V end was cut by 3 bases, the J end by 0 bases, with 11 bases between. The CDR3 is made up of 15 amino acids. The CDR3 DNA reads as TGCAGCGTTGATTACGGTAACGCGAACACCGGGGAGCTGTTTTTT. This sequence encodes CSVDYGNANTGELFF.

The V gene is TRBV19, the J gene TRBJ1-5; D unclear. The germline gives CDR1 LNHDA, CDR2 SQIVND (reference sequence). V was pared by 0 bases and J by 5 bases, with 11 bases between. CDR3 length: 15 amino acids. The CDR3 DNA follows: TGTGCCAGTAGTATAGAGTACAGTACTTATCAGCCCCAGCATTTT. Translating gives CASSIEYSTYQPQHF.

The chain uses TRBV19 and TRBJ2-2; 12 positions match TRBD2. The CDR3 length is 18 residues. CDR1 and CDR2 (germline): LNHDA, SQIVND (reference sequence). With 3 bases clipped from V and 4 bases from J, the junction kept 9 bases outside the gene matches. CDR3 coding DNA: TGTGCCAGTAGTATCCCTAGCGGGAGGGCCCTTAGCACCGGGGAGCTGTTTTTT. Its translation is CASSIPSGRALSTGELFF.

Details on this clone: One end of the junction varies from germline; a read error may be responsible. The V gene is TRBV7-7, the J gene TRBJ2-5; 11 bases are a match to TRBD1. In germline, CDR1 is SSHAT, CDR2 FNYEAQ (reference sequence). The CDR3 consists of 17 residues. CDR3 DNA sequence: TGTGCTAGCAGCTTAGGTTCCGGGACAGGGGGACAAGAGACCCAGTACTTC. This translates into CASSLGSGTGGQETQYF.

The chain couples TRBV6-1 to TRBJ2-7; 8 nucleotides match TRBD1. CDR3 length: 14 amino acids. The J segment lost 6 bases and the V segment lost 1 base, leaving 5 bases of the junction unmatched. CDR1 and CDR2 from the germline V gene are MNHNS and SASEGT. The CDR3 coding sequence is TGTGCCAGCAGTGAAGTTTGGGACAGGCGCGAGCAGTACTTC. Translating gives CASSEVWDRREQYF.

V is TRBV7-9 and J is TRBJ1-1, with 10 bases that match TRBD1. Germline CDR1 reads SEHNR; CDR2 reads FQNEAQ (reference sequence). Unmatched junction bases numbered 7, after V lost 6 bases and J lost 3 bases. This CDR3 is built from 15 residues. The CDR3: CASRGDRGEHTEAFF. The CDR3 DNA reads as TGTGCCAGCAGGGGGGACAGGGGTGAACACACTGAAGCTTTCTTT.

This clone was seen only once. The gene calls are TRBV5-1 and TRBJ2-4; 9 nucleotides align to TRBD1. Losses at the gene ends were 4 bases for V and 8 bases for J; bases not matched to a gene: 7. The CDR3 is 14 amino acids. In germline, CDR1 is SGHRS, CDR2 YFSETQ. CDR3 coding DNA: TGCGCCAGCAGCATAGGACAGGGGCTAGACATTCAGTACTTC. As protein: CASSIGQGLDIQYF. The full variable domain, in which reference TRBV5-1 and TRBJ2-4 provide the parts outside the CDR3, is KAGVTQTPRYLIKTRGQQVTLSCSPISGHRSVSWYQQTPGQGLQFLFEYFSETQRNKGNFPGRFSGRQFSNSRSEMNVSTLELGDSALYLCASSIGQGLDIQYFGAGTRLSVL.

V gene TRBV7-9 combines with J gene TRBJ2-7; D is ambiguous. V lost 5 bases and J 0 bases, leaving 14 bases between the germline ends. Germline CDR1 reads SEHNR; CDR2 reads FQNEAQ (reference sequence). The CDR3 runs 15 residues. This CDR3 reads CASSPPVANSYEQYF. Here the CDR3 DNA reads TGTGCCAGCAGCCCCCCGGTGGCCAACTCCTACGAGCAGTACTTC.

The chain recombines TRBV10-1 with TRBJ2-1; D may be TRBD2 (5 bases). V gave up 7 bases and J gave up 3 bases, with 10 bases separating them. The CDR3 extends over 13 amino acids. Per germline, CDR1 WNHNN and CDR2 SYGVQD (reference sequence). CDR3 loop: CASMAGNYNEQFF. The CDR3 DNA sequence: TGCGCCAGCATGGCCGGGAACTACAATGAGCAGTTCTTC.

The chain recombines TRBV19 with TRBJ2-5; D possibly corresponds to TRBD1 (5 bases). Germline CDR1 reads LNHDA; CDR2 reads SQIVND (reference sequence). With 2 bases removed from V and 5 bases from J, the gap between germline ends came to 12 bases. This CDR3 region has 14 residues. The CDR3 region has the DNA TGTGCCAGTAGTATACAGGGTGTAGGTGAGACCCAGTACTTC. This codes for CASSIQGVGETQYF.

This chain uses TRBV4-1 with TRBJ2-6, with 7 bases that match TRBD1. Looked up from germline, CDR1 is MGHRA and CDR2 is YSYEKL. V shed 0 bases and J 4 bases; nucleotides not matched to a gene: 6. The CDR3 is made up of 17 amino acids. CDR3 loop: CASSQDGDSRGANVLTF. The CDR3 DNA reads TGCGCCAGCAGCCAAGACGGGGACAGTCGAGGGGCCAACGTCCTGACTTTC.

V and J are TRBV7-2 and TRBJ1-2, with a tentative D call TRBD1 (5 bases). Germline V gives CDR1 SGHTA, CDR2 FQGNSA. This CDR3 contains 14 residues. V was trimmed by 5 bases and J by 5 bases, leaving 15 bases between them. Here the CDR3 DNA reads TGTGCCAGCAGCCCAGGGATGTCGGCTTATGGCTACACCTTC. Amino acid sequence: CASSPGMSAYGYTF.

This clone was found once. The V gene is TRBV30, the J gene TRBJ1-1; D unresolved. This CDR3 has 12 amino acids. The germline CDR1 and CDR2 sequences are GTSNPN and SVGIG (reference sequence). Trimming removed 1 base at V and 6 bases at J, with 9 bases between. The CDR3 region is CAWSGEPAEAFF. CDR3 sequence (DNA): TGTGCCTGGAGTGGGGAGCCGGCTGAAGCTTTCTTT.

The genes are TRBV6-4 and TRBJ1-2, with D unresolved. This CDR3 region has 13 residues. Between the trimmed V and J ends, which lost 2 bases and 9 bases, there was a span of 13 bases. Germline V lookup: CDR1 MRHNA, CDR2 SNTAGT. CDR3 loop: CASSDPNIGRYTF. The CDR3 bases are TGTGCCAGCAGTGACCCCAATATCGGACGCTACACCTTC.

The rearrangement joins TRBV2 to TRBJ2-2; D might be TRBD2 (6 bases). Germline CDR1 reads SNHLY; CDR2 reads FYNNEI. Deletions cut 6 bases from V and 3 bases from J, with 11 bases between. The CDR3 sequence is 14 residues long. The CDR3 bases are TGTGCCAGCAGGGGTAGGAGGGACACCGGGGAGCTGTTTTTT. This gives the protein CASRGRRDTGELFF.

This clone was detected once. CDR3 sequence reads: CASSLKGGKSTGELFF. Here the CDR3 DNA reads TGTGCCAGCAGCTTAAAAGGAGGGAAAAGCACCGGGGAGCTGTTTTTT. This chain connects TRBV7-3 to TRBJ2-2, with a possible D match to TRBD2 (6 bases). CDR3 size: 16 residues. Trimming took 1 base from V and 4 from J, leaving 13 bases between them. CDR1 is SGHTA, CDR2 FQGTGA, per germline.

The chain combines TRBV30 with TRBJ1-1, with D tentatively TRBD1 (5 bases). Germline V gene data show CDR1 as GTSNPN and CDR2 as SVGIG (reference sequence). CDR3 length: 12 residues. V dropped 0 bases and J dropped 10 bases, with 12 bases sitting between them. CDR3: CAWSVITGGAFF. CDR3 bases: TGTGCCTGGAGTGTCATTACAGGAGGAGCTTTCTTT.

This chain uses TRBV28 with TRBJ1-1; unclear D gene. Germline values: CDR1 MDHEN, CDR2 SYDVKM. The CDR3 totals 11 residues. Trimming shortened V by 7 bases and J by 5 bases, and 8 bases separated the two germline ends. The CDR3 DNA reads TGTGCCAGCATCCGGGGAACTGAAGCTTTCTTT. Amino acids: CASIRGTEAFF.

The chain's CDR3 is CASSSRQGGLNTEAFF. CDR3 DNA: TGCGCCAGCAGCTCTAGACAGGGGGGATTGAACACTGAAGCTTTCTTT. The gene calls are TRBV5-1 and TRBJ1-1; 9 bases map to TRBD1. This CDR3 contains 16 residues. Trimming cost V 3 bases and J 0 bases; bases outside gene matches: 6. CDR1 SGHRS and CDR2 YFSETQ come from the germline V gene.